These T cell receptor beta chains were read from a single sample in a study of hypomethylating agent response in myelodysplastic syndrome. Generated by immunoSEQ multiplex PCR, the TCRdb table keeps only in-frame clones and is missing some. Seen here are several thousand clones, 70% to 90% observed once, and the top ten hold 16%. This specimen consisted of bone marrow, obtained before or after starting hypomethylating agent treatment for myelodysplastic syndrome (not recorded which). Source of these receptors: a human donor with myelodysplastic syndrome. Each CDR3 is given with its conserved first and last residue. Each record gives: V gene, clone size, CDR3 protein. Expanded clones get a size class; other rows say once, few or many, or leave the size out.

TRBV4-1	.	CASSQVLEDRREQFF
TRBV6-6	few	CASSPTGQGYGYTF
TRBV5-6	.	CASSLYSYNSPLHF
TRBV7-9	.	CASSQTGGIEKLFF
TRBV28	once	CASSFPGRGGGYTF
TRBV5-1	.	CASSSGQGFNEAGYTF
TRBV29-1	.	CSGVQGNYGYTF
TRBV7-7	.	CASSATRGRQETQYF
TRBV6-5	.	CASSSGDGGANVLTF
TRBV2	.	CASSFNTRGWEDTGELFF
TRBV30	.	CAWSVGWDQPQHF
TRBV14	.	CASSPIKTSGEDTQYF
TRBV4-1	.	CASSQDRSGLMNTEAFF
TRBV10-1	.	CASSDRVGAYNEQFF
TRBV27	.	CASSRGGNEKLFF
TRBV6-5	.	CASSYSGYGYTF
TRBV9	.	CASSPSGGATGELFF
TRBV2	.	CASSDRGASGGRGSNEQFF
TRBV19	.	CASNPGGGTDTQYF
TRBV6-1	medium-sized	CASSIERGEQYF
TRBV2	.	CASSGQSNNSPLHF
TRBV7-9	.	CASSSTMDGENTEAFF
TRBV15	.	CATSRTRGDTEAFF
TRBV18	.	CASSPAGGYSNQPQHF
TRBV6-1	once	CASSRARTDTQYF
TRBV29-1	.	CSVEDKDEAYEQYF
TRBV6-1	.	CASSFDRGNRPQHF
TRBV27	.	CASSLPFRDRVYNEQFF
TRBV5-1	.	CASSLDTDNSPLHF
TRBV18	.	CASSPRPGGTSTGELFF
TRBV7-8	.	CASSFGVSGNTIYF
TRBV9	.	CASSRLAGGHNTGELFF
TRBV7-8	.	CASSLGGYQPQHF
TRBV10-1	.	CASSDSMVSTDTQYF
TRBV2	.	CASSEKGQDTGELFF
TRBV7-9	.	CASSPRFGPSGGNTGELFF
TRBV27	.	CASSPTGTGHLFSPYYGYTF
TRBV7-9	.	CASSPDKRDGYTF
TRBV5-1	.	CASSLGQSTDTQYF
TRBV29-1	.	CSVGTGAVLGTGELFF
TRBV5-1	once	CASIQASGSYNEQFF
TRBV9	few	CASSGHRGGSYNSPLHF
TRBV6-1	.	CASTDRQGTIKAFF
TRBV6-1	.	CASSVDRGITGELFF
TRBV19	.	CASRLQQGGSYGYTF
TRBV29-1	.	CSAGGREDTEAFF
TRBV19	.	CASSLTGEGQPQHF
TRBV5-4	.	CASSDGGGKLFF
TRBV7-9	.	CASSPRVRNEQFF
TRBV6-1	.	CASSDMADTQYF
TRBV7-2	.	CASSLATGRQNTIYF
TRBV30	.	CALSRAGNTEAFF
TRBV30	once	CAWRAPGQANYGYTF